This record concerns one TCR delta chain sequence. The data were obtained in a study of gamma-delta T cells after stem cell transplantation. Germline loops: CDR1 TSWWSYY, CDR2 QGS. The CDR3 extends over 15 amino acids. Unmatched junction bases numbered 4, after V lost 3 bases and J lost 0 bases. TCRdb called clones from the RT-PCR reads again using CATT. The sample includes about 11,000 delta-chain clones, 38% of them seen just once. This TCR came from a human donor. It is not recorded whose cells these are; they may come from a transplant donor. The sample was gamma-delta T cells. The chain is built from TRDV1 and TRDJ1; 7 nucleotides align to TRDD3. The DNA for the CDR3 is TGTGCTCTTGGGGACCCACTGGGGAACACCGATAAACTCATCTTT. Translating gives CALGDPLGNTDKLIF.